The rows below give T cell receptor beta chains drawn from one sample of a study of identical twins. TCRdb redid the calling of the 5' RACE reads with MiXCR, one entry per CDR3 protein. The table includes about 660,000 distinct CDR3 sequences, around 8.3% detected once. Separately, the same data were catalogued under a study of yellow fever vaccine responses in identical twins.

Sample: PBMCs. Every receptor here comes from a woman aged 18-30 years in good health. Each CDR3 is given with its conserved first and last residue. D genes are given only for firm matches. Clone size is not always given. Where it is, it says once, few, many or a class for expanded clones.

>TRBV4-3|.|few|TRBJ2-1
TGCGCCAGCAGCCAAGGGGGGCCTCGCCATCGCAATGAGCAGTTCTTC
CASSQGGPRHRNEQFF
>TRBV20-1|.|many|TRBJ2-1
TGCAGTGCTAGAAATACGGGGGCAAGTGAGCAGTTCTTC
CSARNTGASEQFF
>TRBV29-1|.|.|TRBJ2-1
TGCAGCGTTGGGGACTCTTCATACAATGAGCAGTTCTTC
CSVGDSSYNEQFF
>TRBV7-3|.|.|TRBJ1-1
TGTGCCAGCAGCTTAGACAGGAGCACTGAAGCTTTCTTT
CASSLDRSTEAFF
>TRBV5-1|TRBD1|many|TRBJ2-3
TGCGCCAGCAGCCCGAGGGTGGGACAGGGGGCACGAGATACGCAGTATTTT
CASSPRVGQGARDTQYF
>TRBV15|TRBD1|few|TRBJ2-2
TGTGCCACCAGCAGAGGACAGGGGTCGAACACCGGGGAGCTGTTTTTT
CATSRGQGSNTGELFF
>TRBV28|.|few|TRBJ1-4
TGTGCCAGCAGTTTTTCTTGGGGGGGAGACGAAAAACTGTTTTTT
CASSFSWGGDEKLFF
>TRBV5-1|TRBD2|many|TRBJ2-1
TGCGCCAGCAGCTTGGCGCGCATGGGACTAGCGTACAATGAGCAGTTCTTC
CASSLARMGLAYNEQFF
>TRBV7-9|.|many|TRBJ2-7
TGTGCCAGCAGCCCGCCGACAGCCTACGAGCAGTACTTC
CASSPPTAYEQYF
>TRBV11-2|.|few|TRBJ2-7
TGTGCCAGCAGCCCAGCCGACAGGGTGTCTGCGGGAGGTTCGTACGAGCAGTACTTC
CASSPADRVSAGGSYEQYF
>TRBV6-1|TRBD2|many|TRBJ2-3
TGTGCCAGCAGTCCTCTACTAGCGGCATCAGATACGCAGTATTTT
CASSPLLAASDTQYF
>TRBV19|TRBD2|few|TRBJ2-3
TGTGCCAGTAGATCGGGACTAGCGGGGGCCCGGGTGGATACGCAGTATTTT
CASRSGLAGARVDTQYF
>TRBV24-1|.|.|TRBJ2-7
TGTGCCACCCCTACGTTGGCAGGGTCGTACGAGCAGTACTTC
CATPTLAGSYEQYF
>TRBV27|TRBD2|.|TRBJ2-1
TGTGCCAGCGCATGGGGACTAGCGGAAAACAATGAGCAGTTCTTC
CASAWGLAENNEQFF
>TRBV10-2|.|.|TRBJ1-4
TGCGCCAGCAGTGAGGTGGGGGGGGCGACGGGTGAAAAACTGTTTTTT
CASSEVGGATGEKLFF
>TRBV12-3/TRBV12-4|.|few|TRBJ2-5
TGTGCCAGCAGTTTATCTGGAACAGGGAACCAAGAGACCCAGTACTTC
CASSLSGTGNQETQYF
>TRBV2|TRBD1|.|TRBJ2-5
TGTGCCAGCAGTGAAGACAGGGGGCGGGAGACCCAGTACTTC
CASSEDRGRETQYF
>TRBV2|TRBD1|.|TRBJ2-7
TGTGCCATCATGGACAGGGGGGAAGAGCAGTACTTC
CAIMDRGEEQYF
>TRBV7-9|.|.|TRBJ2-7
TGTGCCAGCAGCTCAGACAACTCCTACGAGCAGTACTTC
CASSSDNSYEQYF
>TRBV29-1|TRBD1|.|TRBJ2-5
TGCAGCGTCCCGACAGGGGGTCGGTTGTCTTTGGGCCAAGAGACCCAGTACTTC
CSVPTGGRLSLGQETQYF
>TRBV5-1|.|many|TRBJ2-1
TGCGCCAGCAGCCGACAGGGACTAGGCGTCGGTGAGCAGTTCTTC
CASSRQGLGVGEQFF
>TRBV6-2/TRBV6-3|TRBD2|few|TRBJ2-7
TGTGCCACCGATGCTACGGGGGGCGAGCAGTACTTC
CATDATGGEQYF
>TRBV7-2|TRBD2|.|TRBJ2-7
TGTGCCAGCAGCTTACCCCCTAGCGGGAGCTACGAGCAGTACTTC
CASSLPPSGSYEQYF